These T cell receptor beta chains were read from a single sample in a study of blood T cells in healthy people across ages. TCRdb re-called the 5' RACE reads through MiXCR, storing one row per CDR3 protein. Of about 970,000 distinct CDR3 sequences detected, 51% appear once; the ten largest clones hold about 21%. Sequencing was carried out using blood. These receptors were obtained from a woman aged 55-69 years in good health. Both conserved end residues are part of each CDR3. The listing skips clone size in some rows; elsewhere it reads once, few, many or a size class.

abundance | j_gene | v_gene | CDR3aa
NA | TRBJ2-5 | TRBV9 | CASSDSGTVEETQYF
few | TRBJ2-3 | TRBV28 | CASTLGGPTDTQYF
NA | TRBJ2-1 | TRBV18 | CASSLGQGDLNEQFF
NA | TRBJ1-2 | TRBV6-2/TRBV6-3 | CASSQSRTAYSGYTF
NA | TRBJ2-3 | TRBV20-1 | CSATREGRTDTQYF
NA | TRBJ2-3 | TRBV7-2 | CASSSGQGTLGRLDTQYF
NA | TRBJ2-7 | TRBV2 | CASIESGESSYEQYF
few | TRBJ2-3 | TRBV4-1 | CASSKNWPSTDTQYF
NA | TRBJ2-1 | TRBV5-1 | CASSLGAVSYNEQFF
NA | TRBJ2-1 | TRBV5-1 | CASSFTGVGYNEQFF
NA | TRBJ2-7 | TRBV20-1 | CSARGPQPSYEQYF
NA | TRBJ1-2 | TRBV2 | CARSRDRGQGGYTF
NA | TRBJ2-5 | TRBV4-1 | CASNPSEGPRETQYF
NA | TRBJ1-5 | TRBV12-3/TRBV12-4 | CASSYESGNQPQHF
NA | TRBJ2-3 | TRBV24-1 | CATSEPSGTSFPDTQYF
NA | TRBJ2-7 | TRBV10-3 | CAISDLTASYEQYF
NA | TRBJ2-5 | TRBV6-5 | CASSYGRTSIQETQYF
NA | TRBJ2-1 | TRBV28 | CASSYTGGGSNEQFF
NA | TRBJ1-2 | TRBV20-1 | CSASSQMGHGYTF
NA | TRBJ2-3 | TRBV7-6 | CASSSGLAGVGDTQYF
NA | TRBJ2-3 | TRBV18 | CASSSSIATQYF
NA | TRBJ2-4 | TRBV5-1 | CASSGRSGHGIQYF
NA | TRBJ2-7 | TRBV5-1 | CASSFHGTSYEQYF
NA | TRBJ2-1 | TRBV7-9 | CASSLAEIPVEEQFF
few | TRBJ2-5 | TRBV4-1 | CASSPLATGERQETQYF
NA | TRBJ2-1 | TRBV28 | CASSSGQGQFF
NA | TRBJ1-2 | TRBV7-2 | CASSFSQGLVGYTF
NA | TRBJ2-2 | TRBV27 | CASRMGQNTGELFF